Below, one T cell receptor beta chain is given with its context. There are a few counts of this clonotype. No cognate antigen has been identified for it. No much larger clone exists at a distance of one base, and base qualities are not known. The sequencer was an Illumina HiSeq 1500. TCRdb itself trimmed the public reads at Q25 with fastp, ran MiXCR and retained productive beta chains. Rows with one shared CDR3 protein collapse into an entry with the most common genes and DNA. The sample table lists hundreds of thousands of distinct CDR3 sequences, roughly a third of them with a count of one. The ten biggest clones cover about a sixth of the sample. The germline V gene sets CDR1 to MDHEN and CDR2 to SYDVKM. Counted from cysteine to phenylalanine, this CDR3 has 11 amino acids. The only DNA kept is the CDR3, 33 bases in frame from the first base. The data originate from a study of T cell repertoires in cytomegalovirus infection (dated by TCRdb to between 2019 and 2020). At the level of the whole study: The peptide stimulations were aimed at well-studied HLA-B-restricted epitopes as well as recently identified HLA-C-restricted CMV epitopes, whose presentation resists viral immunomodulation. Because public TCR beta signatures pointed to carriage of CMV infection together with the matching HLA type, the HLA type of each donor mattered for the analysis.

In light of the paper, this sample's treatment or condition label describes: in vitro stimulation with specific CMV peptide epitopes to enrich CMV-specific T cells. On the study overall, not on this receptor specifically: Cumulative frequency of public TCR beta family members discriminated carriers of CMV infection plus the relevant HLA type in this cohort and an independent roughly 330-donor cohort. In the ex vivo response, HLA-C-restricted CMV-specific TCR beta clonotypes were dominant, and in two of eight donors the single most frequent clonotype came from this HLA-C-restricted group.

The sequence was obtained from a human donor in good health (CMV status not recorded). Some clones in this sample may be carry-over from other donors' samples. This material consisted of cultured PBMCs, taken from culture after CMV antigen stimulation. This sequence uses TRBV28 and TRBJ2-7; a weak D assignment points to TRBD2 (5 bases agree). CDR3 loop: CVTGNGYEQYF. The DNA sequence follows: TGTGTGACCGGGAATGGCTACGAGCAGTACTTC.